This TCR beta chain was sequenced in a study of cytomegalovirus exposure and HLA in healthy donors. Method: immunoSEQ multiplex PCR; TCRdb's copy keeps in-frame clones and lacks some. The sample has tens of thousands of clones, 96% seen once. As concerns this clone: What it binds is not known.

The donors were members of the validation cohort, which comprised roughly 120 subjects and was separate from the first cohort of 666 subjects. With V trimmed by 1 base and J by 0 bases, 9 bases remained unmatched. The germline CDR1 and CDR2 sequences are SGHTA and FQGNSA. The length of the CDR3 is 17 residues. Findings and limits, study-wide: Generally TCR sequences proved uncommon, though certain public TCRs appeared in numerous donors. A few of the chains that were CMV-associated were confirmed in vitro to be specific for CMV antigens.

This chain uses TRBV7-2 with TRBJ2-7; 7 nucleotides align to TRBD1. What was sequenced was PBMCs. The sequence was collected from a woman between 18 and 29 years old in good health and CMV-seronegative. In DNA, the CDR3 is TGTGCCAGCAGCTTAGACGACAGGGTTGAAAGCTCCTACGAGCAGTACTTC. Amino acids: CASSLDDRVESSYEQYF.